This T cell receptor beta chain was recovered during a study of human T cells and chemical hapten exposure. The V and J ends lost 7 bases and 2 bases, in that order; junction bases with no gene match: 5. Per germline, CDR1 SQVTM and CDR2 ANQGSEA. The CDR3 is 12 residues long. TCRdb re-derived calls from the RACE reads in MiXCR, one entry per CDR3 protein. Seen here are approximately 82,000 distinct CDR3 sequences, more than 9% observed once, and the top ten hold 2% to 2.5%. Time point: patch test 1, 2 weeks after DPC sensitization. The treatment is: therapeutic diphenylcyclopropenone sensitization with weekly scalp DPC.

The receptor's source is a man aged 40-49 years with alopecia areata. Some clones in this sample may be carry-over from other donors' samples. The rearrangement joins TRBV29-1 to TRBJ2-7; TRBD1 aligns across 7 bases. Material: whole blood, obtained in connection with sensitization to the hapten diphenylcyclopropenone (DPC). Written as DNA, the CDR3 is TGCAGCGCCGCGGACAGGACCTACGAGCAGTACTTC. Its translation is CSAADRTYEQYF.